This TCR beta chain was retrieved from a study of blood T cells in healthy people across ages. General study results and limits: Per million T cells, TCR beta diversity dropped roughly linearly as age increased.

The second PCR ran about 6 to 12 cycles with a sample-barcoded 5' primer and J-beta primers. TCRdb re-called the 5' RACE reads through MiXCR, storing one row per CDR3 protein. The table shows 1.5 million to 2 million distinct CDR3 sequences, with 28% occurring only once. The CDR3 has 15 residues. Per germline, CDR1 SQVTM and CDR2 ANQGSEA. V shed 4 bases and J 1 base; nucleotides not matched to a gene: 5. This clonotype was recorded a few times. As yet, its antigen is unknown. Sequencing was carried out using blood. The rearrangement joins TRBV29-1 to TRBJ2-2, with 8 bases fitting TRBD2. The TCR comes from a woman in her 30s in good health. Here the CDR3 DNA reads TGCAGCGTTGGGGAGACTAGCGAGAACACCGGGGAGCTGTTTTTT. Protein: CSVGETSENTGELFF.